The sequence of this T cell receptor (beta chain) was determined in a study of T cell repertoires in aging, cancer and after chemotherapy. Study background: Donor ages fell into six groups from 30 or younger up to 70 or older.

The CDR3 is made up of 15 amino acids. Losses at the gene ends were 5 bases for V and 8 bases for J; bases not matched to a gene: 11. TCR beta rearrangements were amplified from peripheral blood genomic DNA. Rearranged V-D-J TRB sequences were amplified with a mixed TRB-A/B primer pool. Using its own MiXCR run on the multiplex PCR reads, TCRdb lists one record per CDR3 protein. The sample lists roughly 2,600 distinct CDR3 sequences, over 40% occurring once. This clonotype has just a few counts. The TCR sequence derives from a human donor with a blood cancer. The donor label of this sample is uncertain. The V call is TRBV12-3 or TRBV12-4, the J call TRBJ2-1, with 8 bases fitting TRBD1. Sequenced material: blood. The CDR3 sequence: CASSDSGTGDDEQFF. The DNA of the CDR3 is TGTGCCAGCAGTGACTCCGGGACAGGTGACGATGAGCAGTTCTTC.